A single sample gave rise to the 21 T cell receptor beta chains below, sequenced in a study of low-dose radiotherapy and immunotherapy resistance in tumors. TRAV- and TRBV-specific primers, spanning alpha and beta chains, primed first-strand cDNA. TCRs were amplified for around 21 PCR cycles with a constant-region primer and V-primer adapter. Each CDR3 protein is one row after TCRdb ran MiXCR on the reads. The data contain around 18,000 distinct CDR3 sequences, approximately 79% of them singletons. The receptors were gathered from a human donor with advanced metastatic prostate, ovarian, gallbladder or colorectal cancer (not recorded which). This table probably holds off-target reads from a library built for another chain.

The chain employs TRBV7-9 and TRBJ2-1, with 11 bases identical to TRBD2. The CDR3 length is 17 residues. Germline V lookup: CDR1 SEHNR, CDR2 FQNEAQ (reference sequence). The ends lost 5 bases at V and 3 bases at J; junction bases unmatched: 9. CDR3 in amino acids: CASSPRLTSGGYNEQFF. As DNA, the CDR3 is TGTGCCAGCAGCCCACGACTTACTAGCGGGGGCTACAATGAGCAGTTCTTC.

The chain has TRBV28 and TRBJ1-2; TRBD1 matches 7 bases. V trimming: 4 bases; J trimming: 8 bases; junction bases outside the gene matches: 13. The CDR3 spans 15 residues. Germline V gene lookup returns CDR1 MDHEN and CDR2 SYDVKM. CDR3 in DNA: TGTGCCAGCAGTTATCGTCAGGGGGTAGTCTTCGGCTACACCTTC. The encoded protein is CASSYRQGVVFGYTF.

V is TRBV12-3 or TRBV12-4 and J is TRBJ2-7; D gene ambiguous. V lost 6 bases and J lost 0, with 12 bases in between. The length of the CDR3 is 14 residues. CDR3 amino acids: CASSRTASSYEQYF. In DNA, the CDR3 is TGTGCCAGCAGCCGCACAGCGAGCTCCTACGAGCAGTACTTC.

This clonotype was picked up a small number of times. The V gene is TRBV5-8, the J gene TRBJ1-6, with unresolved D. The V end lost 0 bases, the J end lost 5 bases, and 9 bases lay between the germline ends. This CDR3 is built from 15 residues. The germline gives CDR1 SGHTS, CDR2 YDEGEE. The CDR3 loop is CASSLGRIHNSPLHF. DNA of the CDR3: TGTGCCAGCAGCTTGGGACGGATTCATAATTCACCCCTCCACTTT.

The chain carries TRBV9 and TRBJ2-1; TRBD2 matches at 9 bases. The CDR3 consists of 16 residues. In germline, CDR1 is SGDLS, CDR2 YYNGEE. The J segment lost 8 bases and the V segment lost 1 base, leaving 10 bases of the junction unmatched. The CDR3, as DNA: TGTGCCAGCAGCGTACTGCCTAGCGGGATGTTCTATGAGCAGTTCTTC. Translation: CASSVLPSGMFYEQFF.

This chain joins TRBV27 and TRBJ2-5; 7 bases match TRBD2. This CDR3 is 13 amino acids long. Trimming removed 8 bases from V and 4 bases from J; junction bases left unmatched: 7. Germline loops: CDR1 MNHEY, CDR2 SMNVEV (reference sequence). The CDR3 DNA reads as TGTGCCAGCGGACGCGGGGGATCAGAGACCCAGTACTTC. It translates to CASGRGGSETQYF.

The gene calls are TRBV9 and TRBJ2-5; a weak D match, TRBD2 (6 bases). This CDR3 contains 16 residues. Per the germline V gene, CDR1 is SGDLS and CDR2 is YYNGEE. With 0 bases removed from V and 6 bases from J, the gap between germline ends came to 18 bases. As DNA, the CDR3 is TGTGCCAGCAGCGTAGATGGAAGAGGCGCGGGACAGACCCAGTACTTC. It translates to CASSVDGRGAGQTQYF.

This chain connects TRBV5-1 to TRBJ1-2, with no clear D. V lost 0 bases, J lost 5 bases, and 5 bases lay in between. This CDR3 is 12 amino acids long. CDR1 is SGHRS and CDR2 is YFSETQ in the germline V gene. CDR3 in DNA: TGCGCCAGCAGCTTGGTTGGGTATGGCTACACCTTC. Protein sequence: CASSLVGYGYTF.

This clonotype was observed a few times. The chain employs TRBV24-1 and TRBJ2-3; unclear D gene. The CDR3 runs 14 residues. V lost 6 bases and J lost 0, with 9 bases in between. From germline, CDR1 is KGHDR and CDR2 SFDVKD. For the CDR3, the DNA is TGTGCCACCAGTCTGACGGTTAGCACAGATACGCAGTATTTT. This gives the protein CATSLTVSTDTQYF.

The count of this clonotype is one. This chain connects TRBV4-3 to TRBJ1-5; D is ambiguous. The CDR3 is 14 residues long. The germline V and J ends were trimmed by 5 bases and 2 bases, with 10 bases remaining between them. The V gene's germline CDR1 is LGHNA and CDR2 YSLEER. The CDR3 nucleotides are TGCGCCAGCAGCTTGGGCCGGGGCAATCAGCCCCAGCATTTT. Translation gives CASSLGRGNQPQHF.

V gene TRBV7-9 combines with J gene TRBJ1-2; no definite D call. There are 15 residues in the CDR3. V was shortened by 5 bases and J by 6 bases, with 19 bases between the two germline ends. Germline values: CDR1 SEHNR, CDR2 FQNEAQ (reference sequence). In nucleotides, the CDR3 is TGTGCCAGCAGCCGCAATAAGGGCTCTGTAGATGGCTACACCTTC. Protein sequence: CASSRNKGSVDGYTF.

V is TRBV7-2 and J is TRBJ1-1; D call uncertain. V was clipped by 6 bases and J by 8 bases, with 13 bases between them. The CDR3 has 12 amino acids. Germline CDR1 SGHTA, CDR2 FQGNSA. The DNA of the CDR3 is TGTGCCAGCAGTCGACCGTACCAGGAAGCTTTCTTT. This codes for CASSRPYQEAFF.

The table lists this clonotype with a few counts. The J gene is TRBJ1-1, the V gene TRBV13, with a tentative D call TRBD1 (6 bases). The CDR3 spans 15 residues. The germline V and J ends were trimmed by 4 bases and 8 bases, with 20 bases remaining between them. CDR1 and CDR2 (germline): PRHDT, FYEKMQ (reference sequence). As DNA, the CDR3 is TGTGCCAGCAGCTCCTACGGGACACTTATTTGGGAAGCTTTCTTT. Amino acids: CASSSYGTLIWEAFF.

This clonotype was counted a few times. V and J are TRBV7-8 and TRBJ2-3; TRBD2 matches 13 bases. Per germline, CDR1 SGHVS and CDR2 FQNEAQ. V was pared by 5 bases and J by 5 bases, with 13 bases of the junction left unmatched. The CDR3 covers 18 residues. The CDR3 loop reads CASSPQGTSGISLDTQYF. The CDR3 DNA follows: TGTGCCAGCAGCCCCCAGGGGACTAGCGGGATTAGTTTAGATACGCAGTATTTT.

J is TRBJ2-5 and V is TRBV11-2, with 13 nucleotides matching TRBD2. CDR3 length: 16 residues. From germline, CDR1 is SGHAT and CDR2 FQNNGV. The ends lost 1 base at V and 5 bases at J; junction bases unmatched: 4. CDR3 in DNA: TGTGCCAGCAGCTTAGGGGGGACTAGCGGGATGGAGACCCAGTACTTC. Translation: CASSLGGTSGMETQYF.

This clonotype was recorded a few times. The chain's CDR3 is CASSTRQGTDTQYF. The CDR3 coding sequence is TGTGCCAGCAGTACCCGACAGGGGACAGATACGCAGTATTTT. The chain is built from TRBV6-1 and TRBJ2-3, with 8 bases lining up with TRBD1. Trimming cost V 5 bases and J 3 bases; bases outside gene matches: 4. The CDR3 is made up of 14 amino acids. Germline values: CDR1 MNHNS, CDR2 SASEGT.

This rearrangement joins TRBV29-1 to TRBJ2-7; possibly TRBD2 for D (5 bases). There are 13 residues in the CDR3. The germline V gene encodes CDR1 SQVTM and CDR2 ANQGSEA. V dropped 4 bases and J dropped 6 bases, with 16 bases sitting between them. The CDR3 is CSVGTPRLGEQYF. CDR3 DNA: TGCAGCGTTGGGACTCCCCGCTTGGGCGAGCAGTACTTC.

J is TRBJ2-7 and V is TRBV14; no clear D gene. The CDR3 length is 16 residues. From germline, CDR1 is SGHDN and CDR2 FVKESK. Deletions cut 1 base from V and 2 bases from J, with 15 bases between. The chain's CDR3 is CASSQGKGFLTYEQYF. CDR3 in DNA: TGTGCCAGCAGCCAAGGGAAGGGCTTTCTTACCTACGAGCAGTACTTC.

This chain links TRBV5-4 with TRBJ2-2, with 14 bases lining up with TRBD2. Trimming cost V 6 bases and J 7 bases; bases outside gene matches: 8. Germline loops: CDR1 SGHNT, CDR2 YYREEE (reference sequence). This CDR3 is built from 16 residues. CDR3: CASTPGTSGRIGELFF. CDR3 nucleotides: TGTGCCAGCACTCCCGGGACTAGCGGGAGAATCGGGGAGCTGTTTTTT.

The V call is TRBV2, the J call TRBJ2-1; no reliable D call. In germline, CDR1 is SNHLY, CDR2 FYNNEI. V gave up 7 bases and J gave up 3 bases, with 10 bases separating them. The CDR3 extends over 13 amino acids. CDR3 sequence reads: CASNEELYNEQFF. Here the CDR3 DNA reads TGTGCCAGCAACGAAGAACTCTACAATGAGCAGTTCTTC.

The gene calls are TRBV12-3 or TRBV12-4 and TRBJ1-5; maybe TRBD1 (6 bases). The CDR3 runs 15 residues. Trimming left V 1 base short and J 3 bases short, with 10 bases between. Written as DNA, the CDR3 is TGTGCCAGCAGTTTAGGAGGACAGCACAATCAGCCCCAGCATTTT. Translated, it gives CASSLGGQHNQPQHF.